These 15 T cell receptor beta chains originate from one sample sequenced in a study of CD8 T cells in Susac syndrome. It was with random hexamers that about 0.45 to 1 ug RNA was reverse transcribed. TCRdb ran MiXCR on the immunoSEQ multiplex PCR reads and lists one entry per CDR3 protein. The sample has 95,000 to 150,000 distinct CDR3 sequences; over 85% are singletons. Material for sequencing was CD8+ T cells from PBMCs. The receptors here all came from a human donor with multiple sclerosis.

V and J are TRBV7-9 and TRBJ2-1, with 8 positions matching TRBD1. V lost 5 bases and J lost 10; bases outside the gene matches: 1. The CDR3 is 11 residues long. In germline, CDR1 is SEHNR, CDR2 FQNEAQ (reference sequence). The CDR3 DNA follows: TGTGCCAGCAGCCGACAGGGGGAGCAGTTCTTC. Its translation: CASSRQGEQFF.

The CDR3 nucleotides are TGCGCCAGCAGCTTGAAGGGACCGGGATCACCCCTCCACTTT. Protein: CASSLKGPGSPLHF. The chain joins TRBV5-1 to TRBJ1-6; a possible D gene is TRBD1 (5 bases). CDR1 and CDR2 (germline): SGHRS, YFSETQ. The CDR3 loop spans 14 amino acids. Trimming took 1 base from V and 10 from J, leaving 12 bases between them.

The chain employs TRBV7-9 and TRBJ2-3; D is possibly TRBD2 (5 bases). Germline CDR1 SEHNR, CDR2 FQNEAQ (reference sequence). The V end lost 3 bases, the J end lost 2 bases, and 15 bases lay between the germline ends. The CDR3 covers 16 residues. As DNA, the CDR3 is TGTGCCAGCAGCTTTTTAGCGAGGATAGCCACAGATACGCAGTATTTT. It is translated as CASSFLARIATDTQYF.

The chain is built from TRBV7-6 and TRBJ2-3; D is ambiguous. This CDR3 is built from 13 residues. V was shortened by 3 bases and J by 4 bases, with 8 bases between the two germline ends. Germline V gene data show CDR1 as SGHVS and CDR2 as FNYEAQ. The CDR3 coding sequence is TGTGCCAGCAGCTTGGGCCCAGCAGATACGCAGTATTTT. Its translation: CASSLGPADTQYF.

The V and J genes are TRBV7-8 and TRBJ2-2; D gene uncertain. With 3 bases removed from V and 4 bases from J, the gap between germline ends came to 12 bases. This CDR3 contains 15 residues. CDR1 and CDR2 (germline): SGHVS, FQNEAQ. As DNA, the CDR3 is TGTGCCAGCAGCTTCTATGGCGTGATCACCGGGGAGCTGTTTTTT. As protein: CASSFYGVITGELFF.

In this sample, this clonotype turned up a few times. This chain connects TRBV7-3 to TRBJ2-7; no definite D call. V was trimmed by 4 bases and J by 3 bases, leaving 4 bases between them. The CDR3 is 11 residues long. Germline loops: CDR1 SGHTA, CDR2 FQGTGA. The CDR3: CASSSYYEQYF. As DNA, the CDR3 is TGTGCCAGCAGCTCCTACTACGAGCAGTACTTC.

The chain couples TRBV7-9 to TRBJ1-5, with D perhaps TRBD1 (6 bases). The germline CDR1 and CDR2 sequences are SEHNR and FQNEAQ (reference sequence). V was pared by 5 bases and J by 0 bases, with 11 bases between. The CDR3 is 15 residues long. The CDR3 region is CASSDGDTSNQPQHF. The CDR3 DNA follows: TGTGCCAGCAGCGACGGGGACACTAGCAATCAGCCCCAGCATTTT.

The V call is TRBV9, the J call TRBJ2-3; possibly TRBD2 for D (5 bases). Trimming shortened V by 4 bases and J by 1 base, and 10 bases separated the two germline ends. Germline-derived CDR1 and CDR2 are SGDLS and YYNGEE. This CDR3 region has 14 residues. The CDR3 spells CASSPVSGTDTQYF. The CDR3 region has the DNA TGTGCCAGCAGCCCCGTTAGCGGCACAGATACGCAGTATTTT.

The V and J genes are TRBV4-1 and TRBJ2-3; 9 bases agree with TRBD1. Per the germline V gene, CDR1 is MGHRA and CDR2 is YSYEKL. The CDR3 contains 16 residues. V lost 2 bases, J lost 2 bases, and 5 bases stayed unmatched. CDR3 residues: CASSQLRTGVTDTQYF. DNA for the CDR3: TGCGCCAGCAGCCAACTGAGGACAGGGGTCACAGATACGCAGTATTTT.

J is TRBJ2-4 and V is TRBV12-3 or TRBV12-4, with 14 bases identical to TRBD2. The CDR3 length is 16 residues. V lost 6 bases to trimming and J lost 8 bases; unmatched junction nucleotides: 9. The CDR3: CASSPGLAGANYIQYF. DNA of the CDR3: TGTGCCAGCAGCCCGGGACTAGCGGGAGCTAATTACATTCAGTACTTC.

V gene TRBV9 combines with J gene TRBJ1-4; D is unclear. V was pared by 0 bases and J by 8 bases, with 14 bases between. Looked up from germline, CDR1 is SGDLS and CDR2 is YYNGEE. There are 15 residues in the CDR3. CDR3: CASSVAPYPAEKLFF. As DNA, the CDR3 is TGTGCCAGCAGCGTAGCTCCGTACCCGGCAGAAAAACTGTTTTTT.

This chain links TRBV6-1 with TRBJ2-5, with 7 bases matching TRBD2. Germline CDR1 is MNHNS and CDR2 is SASEGT. Trimming cost V 4 bases and J 5 bases; bases outside gene matches: 19. The CDR3 is 18 amino acids. The DNA of the CDR3 is TGTGCCAGCAGTGTACCCCCTTGGGAGGGAAGAATGGATGAGACCCAGTACTTC. Its translation: CASSVPPWEGRMDETQYF.

The genes are TRBV7-6 and TRBJ1-4; 7 bases line up with TRBD1. Germline CDR1 reads SGHVS; CDR2 reads FNYEAQ. J was trimmed by 4 bases and V by 2 bases; bases with no gene match: 7. The CDR3 runs 16 residues. The CDR3 sequence is CASSLMGDRDNEKLFF. The CDR3 coding sequence is TGTGCCAGCAGCTTAATGGGGGACAGAGATAATGAAAAACTGTTTTTT. The entire variable domain, with the rest obtained from reference TRBV7-6 and TRBJ1-4, is as follows: GAGVSQSPRYKVTKRGQDVALRCDPISGHVSLYWYRQALGQGPEFLTYFNYEAQQDKSGLPNDRFSAERPEGSISTLTIQRTEQRDSAMYRCASSLMGDRDNEKLFFGSGTQLSVL.

This clonotype has more than one count but fewer than ten. V is TRBV20-1 and J is TRBJ2-7; D call uncertain. Trimming shortened V by 0 bases and J by 0 bases, and 12 bases separated the two germline ends. CDR3 length equals 15 residues. In germline, CDR1 is DFQATT, CDR2 SNEGSKA (reference sequence). The CDR3 protein is CSARDPPGSSYEQYF. CDR3 nucleotides: TGCAGTGCTAGAGATCCCCCAGGTTCCTCCTACGAGCAGTACTTC.

The V gene is TRBV15, the J gene TRBJ2-3, with TRBD1 identical over 11 bases. CDR3 length: 15 residues. The V gene end was trimmed by 4 bases and the J gene end by 5 bases; junction bases not matched to a gene: 5. Germline CDR1 is LNHNV and CDR2 is YYDKDF (reference sequence). This CDR3 reads CATSTDRGQGDTQYF. CDR3 DNA: TGTGCCACCAGCACGGACAGGGGGCAAGGAGATACGCAGTATTTT.